This is a list of T cell receptor beta chains from one sample in a study of sequential checkpoint blockade in melanoma. The table came from immunoSEQ multiplex PCR; TCRdb's copy has only in-frame clones and leaves some out. The sample includes over 5,000 clones, less than 30% of them seen just once. This sample comprised tumor tissue (inferred from file names), obtained from a patient given nivolumab and ipilimumab in sequence. The receptors shown here come from a human donor with melanoma. The CDR3 runs from the conserved cysteine through the conserved F or W. A D gene is named only where the DNA matches it firmly. Clone size is given for some rows only: seen once, a few or many times, or a class if the clone is expanded.

v_call,j_call,clone_size,d_call,cdr3_nt,cdr3_aa
TRBV18,TRBJ1-1,NA,TRBD1,TGTGCCAGCTCACCACCCGGGACAGGGGAAATCACTGAAGCTTTCTTT,CASSPPGTGEITEAFF
TRBV6-8,TRBJ2-1,few,NA,TGTGCCAGCAGTTACCATAGCGGATACAATGAGCAGTTCTTC,CASSYHSGYNEQFF
TRBV19,TRBJ1-5,medium-sized,NA,TGTGCCAGTAGTATGAGGGTGGCTCAGCCCCAGCATTTT,CASSMRVAQPQHF
TRBV28,TRBJ2-2,NA,NA,TGTGCCAGCAGCGCGAGGGCGCGGACCGGGGAGCTGTTTTTT,CASSARARTGELFF
TRBV6-8,TRBJ2-7,NA,TRBD1,TGTGCCATCAGTGTCTCCCCGGGACAGGGTTCCACCTACGAGCAGTACTTC,CAISVSPGQGSTYEQYF
TRBV11-3,TRBJ1-2,many,TRBD1,TGTGCCAGCAGACCAGGACAGGGGTACTATGGCTACACCTTC,CASRPGQGYYGYTF
TRBV28,TRBJ1-5,NA,NA,TGTGCCAGCAGTTTAGGTGGGGGGTACAATCAGCCCCAGCATTTT,CASSLGGGYNQPQHF
TRBV28,TRBJ2-3,NA,TRBD1,TGTGCCAGCAGCCCTGCCGTCGGACAGGTCAACACAGATACGCAGTATTTT,CASSPAVGQVNTDTQYF
TRBV19,TRBJ2-1,NA,NA,TGTGCCAGTAGAGACCGGGCGACCAGGGAGCAGTTCTTC,CASRDRATREQFF
TRBV19,TRBJ1-3,NA,NA,TGTGCCAGTAGTATTTGGGGTCGACAGTTATTCTCTGGAAACACCATATATTTT,CASSIWGRQLFSGNTIYF
TRBV11-3,TRBJ2-5,many,NA,TGTGCCAGCAGCTTGGTTTCCGGGGGACTAGAGACCCAGTACTTC,CASSLVSGGLETQYF
TRBV6-8,TRBJ2-1,medium-sized,TRBD2,TGTGCCATCAGGGCGTCTTTACTAGCGGGAGGATTAACTGACGATGAGCAGTTCTTC,CAIRASLLAGGLTDDEQFF
TRBV11-3,TRBJ2-1,many,NA,TGTGCCAGCAGCCCCGGACAATCCTACAATGAGCAGTTCTTC,CASSPGQSYNEQFF
TRBV5-1,TRBJ2-6,NA,NA,TGCGCCAGCAGCTTGGTATCGGGAGCTGGGGCCAACGTCCTGACTTTC,CASSLVSGAGANVLTF
TRBV6-8,TRBJ2-5,NA,NA,TGTGCCAGCAGTTATACTAGGGTTGAGACCCAGTACTTC,CASSYTRVETQYF
TRBV5-1,TRBJ1-4,NA,NA,TGCGCCAGCAGCTTGGCGGGGGGAGCTAATGAAAAACTGTTTTTT,CASSLAGGANEKLFF
TRBV9,TRBJ1-4,few,NA,TGTGCCAGCAGCGTAGATTTAGCTAATGAAAAACTGTTTTTT,CASSVDLANEKLFF